The T cell receptor beta chain under discussion was sequenced for a study of technical replicates of blood from a few donors. Sequenced by immunoSEQ multiplex PCR; TCRdb stores in-frame clones only, minus some. The sample has some 74,000 clones; roughly 95% are singletons. V was cut by 4 bases and J by 4 bases, with 21 bases left in between. This CDR3 contains 16 residues. Germline CDR1 is SGHRS and CDR2 is YFSETQ. Sample: T cells isolated from PBMCs. The V gene is TRBV5-1, the J gene TRBJ2-7; possibly TRBD1 for D (6 bases). The TCR was taken from a human donor in good health. This CDR3 is CASSLDRGQLYYEQYF. The CDR3 DNA follows: TGCGCCAGCAGCCTAGACCGTGGACAGTTATATTACGAGCAGTACTTC.